This T cell receptor (beta chain) was sequenced in a study of control samples from healthy donors and cancer patients. This table comes from immunoSEQ multiplex PCR, and its TCRdb copy is limited to in-frame clones, with some not included. The table records around 230,000 clones, about 94% of them present only once. V lost 1 base, J lost 5 bases, and 4 bases stayed unmatched. Germline V gives CDR1 LGHDT, CDR2 YNNKEL (reference sequence). CDR3 length equals 14 residues. This clonotype originated in a man aged 50 to 60 in good health. The chain combines TRBV3-1 (or the pseudogene TRBV3-2) with TRBJ1-1; 7 bases agree with TRBD1. The sequenced sample consisted of blood. The CDR3, as DNA: TGTGCCAGCAGCCAAGGAGGGGGCGCAACTGAAGCTTTCTTT. Translated: CASSQGGGATEAFF.